This T cell receptor beta chain was found in a study of cytomegalovirus exposure and HLA in healthy donors. Broader study findings: Associated with HLA alleles at 0.05 false discovery rate in a later analysis were 16,951 TCR beta sequences.

With regard to this clone: Its antigen remains unknown.

The study ran its PCR with 60 Vbeta and 13 Jbeta primers. TCRdb keeps only in-frame clones here, not all; method: immunoSEQ multiplex PCR. This table holds approximately 120,000 clones, about four fifths found once. This TCR came from a man in his forties or fifties in good health and CMV-seronegative. Material for sequencing was PBMCs.

Here the CDR3 DNA reads TGTGCCAGCAGCGCCCTAGGGACAGGGCGTAACGAGCAGTACTTC. It codes for CASSALGTGRNEQYF. The chain is built from TRBV9 and TRBJ2-7; 9 bases map to TRBD1. In germline, CDR1 is SGDLS, CDR2 YYNGEE. Germline trimming cut 3 bases from V and 5 bases from J; bases unmatched to any gene: 9. The CDR3 totals 15 residues.